This record concerns one T cell receptor beta chain sequence. It has no known antigen specificity. Nothing much larger sits one base from this clone, and base qualities are not available. For the CD8 naive samples, CD45RO-negative cells were positively selected for CCR7, yielding a CD45RA+CCR7+ population from which TemRA cells were excluded. The donors were healthy, HIV-negative adults with no recently reported acute infections or vaccinations. All donors were Caucasian adults living in Nashville, Tennessee, USA. Blood was obtained by leukapheresis, after which PBMCs were separated by Ficoll-Histopaque density gradient centrifugation and cryopreserved in liquid nitrogen vapor phase. Purity and quantity of every magnetically sorted T cell population were checked by analytical flow cytometry. Each sorted fraction had its genomic DNA isolated and then quantified by UV absorbance on a Nanodrop 2000c.

CDR1 SQVTM and CDR2 ANQGSEA were looked up in the germline V gene. The junction shows trimming of 0 bases on V and 8 bases on J, and the gene matches do not reach 7 bases of it. Measured from the cysteine to the phenylalanine, the CDR3 is 15 residues long. Only the CDR3 DNA stays, 45 bases, in frame from base 1. The entry originates in a study of shared clonotypes between healthy human individuals (TCRdb year 2020). In terms of the full investigation: The cohort included a few men and a couple of women between 18 and 49 years of age. For each donor, CD4 naive and CD4 memory were each given three plates, CD8 naive was given two plates, and CD8 memory was given one plate. The study deeply sequenced blood TCR repertoires of five healthy adults to estimate repertoire size and the extent of clonotype sharing between individuals. To increase sequencing depth and limit assay-specific biases, TCR repertoire library preparation and sequencing were carried out by different laboratories using diverse techniques. Each donor's leukapheresis produced roughly between roughly 0.94 and 9.5 billion PBMCs. Summary of the overall study and its limitations: Higher generation probabilities were observed for clonotypes shared by all four sorted-subset donors than for non-shared clonotypes. Based on pairwise subsampling, the degree of clonotype sharing among donors was expected to be affected by sequencing depth. Larger estimated clonotype richness was generally found for naive subsets than for memory subsets. Because the study included a small number of donors, the genetic and exposure-history diversity represented was limited. Even with the large sequencing depth, rarefaction of the sorted-subset datasets indicated that sequencing was incomplete. Sharing across a few donors was observed for roughly 5.4% of naive CD4, 3.5% of naive CD8, 2% to 2.5% of memory CD4, and roughly 0.43% of memory CD8 clonotypes. Sampling was limited to blood, and TCR repertoires in tissue likely differ from TCR repertoires in blood.

Using the deep immunoSEQ assay, multiplex PCR amplified TCR CDR3 regions from genomic DNA. Extracted genomic DNA from each cell subset was distributed evenly across all wells of several immunoSEQ 96-well plates, and each plate was treated as a replicate. For sorted subsets, roughly 190 ng of genomic DNA, equivalent to some 30,000 T cell genomes, went into each replicate PCR. The purified libraries were quantified using a Qubit 3.0 fluorometer, sized with a Bioanalyzer 2100, and then quantified again using the KAPA Library Quantification kit. Every immunoSEQ 96-well plate was sequenced on a separate single-read 150-cycle Illumina NextSeq 550 flow cell. The original methods were these. Because only junctional sequences without quality scores were contained in the immunoSEQ output, filtering matching that applied to full-length reads could not be performed. To assign V/J genes and CDR3, sequences were annotated against IMGT germline references using PyIR, a Python wrapper for IgBLAST v1.9. Reads were removed for weak V/J assignments (E-value above 1e-6), missing CDR3, stop codons, out-of-frame junctions, or ambiguous translated residues. V3J clonotypes were defined by identical inferred V gene, J gene, and CDR3 amino acid sequence. To compute the percentage overlap between repertoires, the number of shared unique clonotypes was divided by the size of the smaller repertoire. Repertoire richness was assessed with RTK rarefaction, the Chao1 estimator, and Recon v2.1 estimates of unobserved clonotypes. Generation probabilities for all TCRbeta clonotypes obtained by the gDNA method from a handful of donors were computed using OLGA. TCRdb limited this immuneACCESS table to in-frame rearrangements with V and J called. A share of clones is missing; checked studies link under half to unresolved V genes, and the rest is unexplained. That table furnishes V, J and clone size, whereas the DNA furnished D and trimming. The sample yields over 2 million clones; roughly 95% were counted once. The ten largest clonotypes hold about 1.1% of the sample.

This chain joins TRBV29-1 to TRBJ1-4; TRBD1 fits 9 bases in the junction. The clonotype originates from a man aged 18 to 30 in good health. Sequencing was carried out using naive CD8+ T cells sorted from blood. The label giving this sample's cell subset or site can be read as: CD45RA+CCR7+. The bases are TGCAGCGTTGAAGATCAACAGGGGGCAGGGGAAAAACTGTTTTTT. Translated, this is CSVEDQQGAGEKLFF.